This T cell receptor (beta chain) was profiled in a study of blood T cell repertoires in COVID-19. The CDR3 sequence is 12 residues long. V dropped 8 bases and J dropped 1 base, with 8 bases sitting between them. Germline CDR1 MDHEN, CDR2 SYDVKM. The data were produced by immunoSEQ multiplex PCR, yet TCRdb's version contains in-frame clones alone and is incomplete. The sample lists around 140,000 clones; roughly 90% were seen once. This TCR derives from a man in his sixties or seventies with active COVID-19. The sequencing sample was made of peripheral blood. The rearrangement uses TRBV28 and TRBJ1-1; D unclear. The CDR3 loop reads CASRGGNTEAFF. DNA of the CDR3: TGTGCCAGCCGGGGAGGGAACACTGAAGCTTTCTTT. Complete variable domain (other parts from reference TRBV28 and TRBJ1-1): DVKVTQSSRYLVKRTGEKVFLECVQDMDHENMFWYRQDPGLGLRLIYFSYDVKMKEKGDIPEGYSVSREKKERFSLILESASTNQTSMYLCASRGGNTEAFFGQGTRLTVV.